These 8 T cell receptor beta chains came from one sample sequenced in a study of shared clonotypes between healthy human individuals. Produced via immunoSEQ multiplex PCR; TCRdb's table is partial and in-frame only. Among fewer than 1.6 million clones listed, just under 99% were seen once. What was sequenced was naive CD4+ T cells sorted from blood. Subset indicated: CD45RA+ positively selected. Receptors originate from a man aged 25 to 45 in good health.

The V call is TRBV7-9, the J call TRBJ2-7, with D possibly being TRBD2 (6 bases). Germline loops: CDR1 SEHNR, CDR2 FQNEAQ (reference sequence). CDR3 length: 16 residues. Trimming removed 5 bases at V and 2 bases at J, with 19 bases between. In DNA form, the CDR3 reads TGTGCCAGCAGCCATACTTTCGTAGGAGGGACCTACGAGCAGTACTTC. Its translation: CASSHTFVGGTYEQYF.

The V call is TRBV5-4, the J call TRBJ2-1; D could derive from TRBD1 or TRBD2 (5 bases each). CDR3 length: 15 residues. V lost 2 bases, J lost 5 bases, and 14 bases lay in between. Per germline, CDR1 SGHNT and CDR2 YYREEE (reference sequence). The CDR3: CASSFEGLGDNEQFF. The CDR3 coding sequence is TGTGCCAGCAGCTTCGAGGGGCTGGGAGACAATGAGCAGTTCTTC. Combining the CDR3 with reference TRBV5-4 and TRBJ2-1 gives the whole variable domain ETGVTQSPTHLIKTRGQQVTLRCSSQSGHNTVSWYQQALGQGPQFIFQYYREEENGRGNFPPRFSGLQFPNYSSELNVNALELDDSALYLCASSFEGLGDNEQFFGPGTRLTVL.

The chain combines TRBV6-5 with TRBJ1-1; D not certain. CDR3 size: 13 residues. Deletions cut 4 bases from V and 7 bases from J, with 13 bases between. Germline lookup yields CDR1 MNHEY and CDR2 SVGAGI. CDR3 bases: TGTGCCAGCAGTTCCTATTGGGCAGTTGAAGCTTTCTTT. Its protein product is CASSSYWAVEAFF.

The V and J genes are TRBV19 and TRBJ2-2, with TRBD2 matching 9 bases. V was pared by 9 bases and J by 1 base, with 3 bases of the junction left unmatched. Germline CDR1 reads LNHDA; CDR2 reads SQIVND (reference sequence). There are 14 residues in the CDR3. CDR3 sequence (DNA): TGTGCCAGCCAGACTAGCGGGAACACCGGGGAGCTGTTTTTT. This gives the protein CASQTSGNTGELFF.

In this sample, this clone turned up once. The rearrangement joins TRBV11-2 to TRBJ1-4, with 10 bases lining up with TRBD1. Per germline, CDR1 SGHAT and CDR2 FQNNGV. J gave up 8 bases and V 0 bases, and 3 bases lay outside the gene matches. The CDR3 covers 15 residues. CDR3 DNA: TGTGCCAGCAGCTTAGAAGGGACAGGGGTCGAAAAACTGTTTTTT. Its translation is CASSLEGTGVEKLFF.

V and J are TRBV27 and TRBJ2-2; 9 bases match TRBD2. Germline V CDR1 and CDR2: MNHEY, SMNVEV (reference sequence). V gave up 3 bases and J gave up 5 bases; unmatched junction bases: 4. The CDR3 sequence is 15 residues long. The CDR3 reads CASSLITSGTGELFF. The CDR3 bases are TGTGCCAGCAGTTTGATAACTAGCGGGACCGGGGAGCTGTTTTTT.

The chain couples TRBV15 to TRBJ2-7; tentatively, D is TRBD1 (6 bases). The CDR3 sequence is 16 residues long. Germline V gives CDR1 LNHNV, CDR2 YYDKDF (reference sequence). V dropped 0 bases and J dropped 2 bases, with 14 bases sitting between them. The CDR3 DNA sequence: TGTGCCACCAGCAGAGATTTTACAGGGCCTACCTACGAGCAGTACTTC. Protein product: CATSRDFTGPTYEQYF.

The chain links TRBV28 to TRBJ2-1, with 7 bases aligning to TRBD2. Trimming removed 6 bases from V and 10 bases from J; junction bases left unmatched: 3. Looked up from germline, CDR1 is MDHEN and CDR2 is SYDVKM. The CDR3 is 11 amino acids. This CDR3 is CASSGRYEQFF. The DNA for the CDR3 is TGTGCCAGCAGCGGGAGGTACGAGCAGTTCTTC.